This TCR beta chain was sequenced for a study of neoadjuvant nivolumab and ipilimumab in lung cancer. Findings and caveats of the study: TCR clonality did not significantly correlate with pathologic tumor regression.

CDR1 is MGHDK, CDR2 SYGVNS, per germline. This CDR3 is built from 11 residues. Trimming removed 6 bases from V and 2 bases from J, with 5 bases in between. Using immunoSEQ multiplex PCR, the repertoire was profiled, and TCRdb retains in-frame clones only, with some absent. The sample includes over 7,000 clones, more than 75% of them seen just once. In regard to this clone: Its antigen is unknown.

The sequences come from adjacent normal lung tissue, collected after neoadjuvant nivolumab, alone or with ipilimumab, at or shortly before surgery. This receptor was obtained from an adult with non-small cell lung cancer. The chain combines TRBV25-1 with TRBJ2-7; D is uncertain. Here the CDR3 reads CASREAYEQYF. Here the CDR3 DNA reads TGTGCCAGCAGGGAAGCCTACGAGCAGTACTTC.